Below, 8 T cell receptor beta chains from the same sample are listed, as sequenced in a study of control samples from healthy donors and cancer patients. The method was immunoSEQ multiplex PCR; TCRdb's version includes in-frame clones alone and lacks a portion of them. This sample has approximately 170,000 clones; 80% to 95% occur once, and the top ten carry roughly 0.7%. Source material: blood. The receptors originated from a woman in her thirties in good health.

V usage is TRBV9 and J usage is TRBJ1-6, with a possible D match to TRBD1 (5 bases). This CDR3 region has 16 residues. Germline V CDR1 and CDR2: SGDLS, YYNGEE. The V gene lost 2 bases and the J gene lost 0 bases, with 9 bases spanning the gap. CDR3 DNA: TGTGCCAGCAGCGTCGAGGGGAGCTCCTATAATTCACCCCTCCACTTT. It is translated as CASSVEGSSYNSPLHF. Drawing the rest from reference TRBV9 and TRBJ1-6, the complete variable domain is DSGVTQTPKHLITATGQRVTLRCSPRSGDLSVYWYQQSLDQGLQFLIQYYNGEERAKGNILERFSAQQFPDLHSELNLSSLELGDSALYFCASSVEGSSYNSPLHFGNGTRLTVT.

The chain employs TRBV28 and TRBJ1-5; D gene uncertain. The CDR3 sequence is 14 residues long. V dropped 6 bases and J dropped 4 bases, with 13 bases sitting between them. Germline V gene lookup returns CDR1 MDHEN and CDR2 SYDVKM. The CDR3 DNA reads as TGTGCCAGCAGCCTTATGTTGGTAAATCAGCCCCAGCATTTT. Translation gives CASSLMLVNQPQHF. Supplemented by reference TRBV28 and TRBJ1-5, the full variable domain reads DVKVTQSSRYLVKRTGEKVFLECVQDMDHENMFWYRQDPGLGLRLIYFSYDVKMKEKGDIPEGYSVSREKKERFSLILESASTNQTSMYLCASSLMLVNQPQHFGDGTRLSIL.

A single count supports this clone. The V gene is TRBV9, the J gene TRBJ2-2; D unclear. The germline gives CDR1 SGDLS, CDR2 YYNGEE. The CDR3 spans 12 residues. Trimming pared 7 bases from V and 4 bases from J, leaving 8 bases between. As DNA, the CDR3 is TGTGCCAGCGGCCGAACCACCGGGGAGCTGTTTTTT. It translates to CASGRTTGELFF.

The gene calls are TRBV5-1 and TRBJ1-1; no definite D call. This CDR3 has 16 residues. The germline V gene encodes CDR1 SGHRS and CDR2 YFSETQ. The V end lost 0 bases, the J end lost 3 bases, and 15 bases lay between the germline ends. The CDR3 nucleotides read TGCGCCAGCAGCTTGGCGGAAGGAGGGCCATACACTGAAGCTTTCTTT. Amino acids: CASSLAEGGPYTEAFF. Variable domain in full (rest from reference TRBV5-1 and TRBJ1-1): KAGVTQTPRYLIKTRGQQVTLSCSPISGHRSVSWYQQTPGQGLQFLFEYFSETQRNKGNFPGRFSGRQFSNSRSEMNVSTLELGDSALYLCASSLAEGGPYTEAFFGQGTRLTVV.

The rearrangement links TRBV28 to TRBJ1-1, with 8 bases lining up with TRBD1. V was clipped by 6 bases and J by 1 base; unmatched bases: 7. This CDR3 contains 15 residues. Per the germline V gene, CDR1 is MDHEN and CDR2 is SYDVKM. The CDR3 region has the DNA TGTGCCAGCAGCTCTCCCAGGGGGCCGAACACTGAAGCTTTCTTT. It encodes CASSSPRGPNTEAFF.

V and J are TRBV27 and TRBJ1-1, with D hard to call. Trimming cost V 2 bases and J 1 base, with 5 bases left between them. Germline V gene lookup returns CDR1 MNHEY and CDR2 SMNVEV (reference sequence). The CDR3 spans 13 residues. The DNA of the CDR3 is TGTGCCAGCAGTTTAGGTACGAACACTGAAGCTTTCTTT. It codes for CASSLGTNTEAFF.

This rearrangement joins TRBV19 to TRBJ2-1; TRBD2 aligns across 7 bases. This CDR3 comprises 18 residues. CDR1 and CDR2 (germline): LNHDA, SQIVND (reference sequence). V shed 1 base, J shed 2 bases, and the junction held 11 bases outside the gene matches. In nucleotides, the CDR3 is TGTGCCAGTAGTATAGTGGCGGGAGACAATTGGGCCTACAATGAGCAGTTCTTC. Protein product: CASSIVAGDNWAYNEQFF. The variable domain in full, with the rest retrieved from reference TRBV19 and TRBJ2-1, is DGGITQSPKYLFRKEGQNVTLSCEQNLNHDAMYWYRQDPGQGLRLIYYSQIVNDFQKGDIAEGYSVSREKKESFPLTVTSAQKNPTAFYLCASSIVAGDNWAYNEQFFGPGTRLTVL.

V is TRBV18 and J is TRBJ2-1; TRBD1 matches at 8 bases. The CDR3 has 15 residues. J lost 1 base, V lost 4 bases, and 3 bases had no gene match. Germline V CDR1 and CDR2: KGHSH, LQKENI. For the CDR3, the DNA is TGTGCCAGCTCACTACAGGGGGAGTCCTACAATGAGCAGTTCTTC. The encoded protein is CASSLQGESYNEQFF.